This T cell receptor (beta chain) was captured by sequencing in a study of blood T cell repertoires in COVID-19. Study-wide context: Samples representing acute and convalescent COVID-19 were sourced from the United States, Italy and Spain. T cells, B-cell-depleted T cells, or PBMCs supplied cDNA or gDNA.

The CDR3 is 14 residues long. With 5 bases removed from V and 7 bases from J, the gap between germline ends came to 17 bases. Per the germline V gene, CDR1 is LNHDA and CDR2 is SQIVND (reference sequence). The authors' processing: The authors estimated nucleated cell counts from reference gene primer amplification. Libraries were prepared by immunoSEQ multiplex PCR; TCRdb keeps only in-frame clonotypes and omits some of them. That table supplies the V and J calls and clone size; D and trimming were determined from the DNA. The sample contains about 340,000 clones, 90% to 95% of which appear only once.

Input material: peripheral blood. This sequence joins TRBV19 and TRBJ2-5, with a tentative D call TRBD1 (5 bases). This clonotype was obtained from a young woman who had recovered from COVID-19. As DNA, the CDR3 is TGTGCCAGTAGTCCACGACAGAGTACCCGGACCCAGTACTTC. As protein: CASSPRQSTRTQYF.